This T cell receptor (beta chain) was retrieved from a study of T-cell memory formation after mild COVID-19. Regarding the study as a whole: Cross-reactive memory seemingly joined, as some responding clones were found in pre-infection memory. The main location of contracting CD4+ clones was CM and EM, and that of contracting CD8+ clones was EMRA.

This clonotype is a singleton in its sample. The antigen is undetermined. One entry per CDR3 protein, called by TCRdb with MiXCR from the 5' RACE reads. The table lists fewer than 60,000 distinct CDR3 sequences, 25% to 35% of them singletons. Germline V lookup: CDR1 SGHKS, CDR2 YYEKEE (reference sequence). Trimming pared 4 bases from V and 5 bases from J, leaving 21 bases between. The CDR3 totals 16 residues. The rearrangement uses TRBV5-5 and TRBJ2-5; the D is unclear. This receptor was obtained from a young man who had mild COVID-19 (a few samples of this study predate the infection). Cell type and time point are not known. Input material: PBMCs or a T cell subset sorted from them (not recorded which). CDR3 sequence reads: CASSPRWDLPVETQYF. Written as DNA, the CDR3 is TGTGCCAGCAGCCCGAGGTGGGATCTGCCTGTGGAGACCCAGTACTTC.